This T cell receptor beta chain was profiled in a study of T cells after somatic rescue of genetic block. This CDR3 has 13 amino acids. Trimming took 8 bases from V and 0 from J, leaving 8 bases between them. Looked up from germline, CDR1 is MNHNS and CDR2 is SASEGT. Some clones are missing from TCRdb's copy, which holds only in-frame ones; the method was immunoSEQ multiplex PCR. The sample holds fewer than 15,000 clones; 70% are singletons and the top ten take around a quarter. The genes are TRBV6-1 and TRBJ1-3, with a tentative D call TRBD1 (5 bases). The sample consisted of peripheral blood mononuclear cells (PBMCs). This sequence was found in a man aged 18 to 29. Here the CDR3 reads CASEQVSGNTIYF. CDR3 DNA: TGTGCCAGCGAACAGGTCTCTGGAAACACCATATATTTT.